These 23 T cell receptor beta chains share one sample of origin, sequenced in a study of T cell responses to AZD1222 COVID-19 vaccine. Generated by immunoSEQ multiplex PCR, the TCRdb table keeps only in-frame clones and is missing some. Of roughly 83,000 clones listed, about 82% are singletons. The sequences come from peripheral blood, collected on day 0 of AZD1222 vaccination. Receptors were obtained from an adult in good health.

The V call is TRBV5-1, the J call TRBJ2-3; 8 bases are shared with TRBD1. V lost 0 bases and J lost 8; bases outside the gene matches: 5. The CDR3 has 14 residues. CDR1 and CDR2 (germline): SGHRS, YFSETQ. The CDR3 here is CASSLETTGGTQYF. CDR3 sequence (DNA): TGCGCCAGCAGCTTGGAAACCACAGGGGGTACGCAGTATTTT.

CDR3 sequence: CASSYSGVGYNEQFF. CDR3 nucleotide sequence: TGTGCCAGCAGCTACTCGGGAGTGGGGTACAATGAGCAGTTCTTC. The chain combines TRBV27 with TRBJ2-1; TRBD2 might be the D (6 bases). V was cut by 6 bases and J by 4 bases, with 16 bases left in between. This CDR3 has 15 amino acids. Germline CDR1 is MNHEY and CDR2 is SMNVEV (reference sequence).

The V call is TRBV27, the J call TRBJ2-7; a possible D gene is TRBD2 (5 bases). The CDR3 contains 11 residues. Per the germline V gene, CDR1 is MNHEY and CDR2 is SMNVEV (reference sequence). Trimming cost V 8 bases and J 3 bases, with 8 bases left between them. CDR3 in DNA: TGTGCCAGCGGAGGCAACTACGAGCAGTACTTC. Translation gives CASGGNYEQYF.

The gene calls are TRBV7-3 and TRBJ1-2; D unresolved. The CDR3 runs to 13 residues. V lost 2 bases, J lost 2 bases, and 6 bases lay in between. From germline, CDR1 is SGHTA and CDR2 FQGTGA. Here the CDR3 DNA reads TGTGCCAGCAGCTTAGGAGGGAACTATGGCTACACCTTC. As protein: CASSLGGNYGYTF.

This clone showed up just a few times. The rearrangement links TRBV2 to TRBJ1-2, with TRBD1 matching 8 bases. CDR1 is SNHLY, CDR2 FYNNEI, per germline. The CDR3 consists of 15 residues. The J segment lost 4 bases and the V segment lost 10 bases, leaving 14 bases of the junction unmatched. CDR3 loop: CATTFNAQGAYGYTF. CDR3 nucleotides: TGTGCCACCACCTTTAACGCCCAGGGGGCCTATGGCTACACCTTC.

This clone occurred a few times. This chain connects TRBV28 to TRBJ1-1; D is undetermined. Germline V gene sequence: CDR1 MDHEN, CDR2 SYDVKM. The CDR3 has 13 amino acids. Trimming shortened V by 6 bases and J by 7 bases, and 15 bases separated the two germline ends. CDR3 DNA sequence: TGTGCCAGCAGAAACCTCGGGGTAGTTGAAGCTTTCTTT. This gives the protein CASRNLGVVEAFF.

V is TRBV2 and J is TRBJ1-1, with TRBD1 as a possible D gene (6 bases). This CDR3 comprises 13 residues. With 7 bases removed from V and 7 bases from J, the gap between germline ends came to 16 bases. Germline values: CDR1 SNHLY, CDR2 FYNNEI. The CDR3 loop reads CASKNRVGLEAFF. The CDR3 coding sequence is TGTGCCAGCAAAAACAGGGTAGGCCTTGAAGCTTTCTTT. The variable domain in full, completed from reference TRBV2 and TRBJ1-1, reads EPEVTQTPSHQVTQMGQEVILRCVPISNHLYFYWYRQILGQKVEFLVSFYNNEISEKSEIFDDQFSVERPDGSNFTLKIRSTKLEDSAMYFCASKNRVGLEAFFGQGTRLTVV.

The J gene is TRBJ1-2, the V gene TRBV9; D perhaps matches TRBD1 (6 bases). With 4 bases removed from V and 4 bases from J, the gap between germline ends came to 11 bases. The CDR3 has 13 residues. CDR1 is SGDLS and CDR2 is YYNGEE in the germline V gene. CDR3 DNA sequence: TGTGCCAGCAGCCTCCTAGGGGGCTATGGCTACACCTTC. Protein product: CASSLLGGYGYTF.

A few counts support this clone. V usage is TRBV23-1 and J usage is TRBJ1-5, with D possibly being TRBD1 (6 bases). TRBV23-1 is given ORF status, its function remaining uncertain. This CDR3 is 12 amino acids long. Trimming cost V 8 bases and J 5 bases, with 10 bases left between them. This chain's CDR3 is CASQGPYQPQHF. The CDR3 nucleotides read TGCGCCAGCCAGGGGCCTTATCAGCCCCAGCATTTT.

The gene calls are TRBV9 and TRBJ2-2, with 8 bases identical to TRBD2. The CDR3 totals 16 residues. With 4 bases clipped from V and 0 bases from J, the junction kept 5 bases outside the gene matches. Germline CDR1 is SGDLS and CDR2 is YYNGEE. CDR3 sequence reads: CASSTAGAPNTGELFF. The CDR3 coding sequence is TGTGCCAGCAGCACAGCGGGGGCGCCGAACACCGGGGAGCTGTTTTTT.

The V call is TRBV7-2, the J call TRBJ2-7, with D tentatively TRBD1 (6 bases). Germline V gene lookup returns CDR1 SGHTA and CDR2 FQGNSA. Trimming removed 8 bases at V and 5 bases at J, with 16 bases between. The CDR3 contains 13 residues. CDR3 protein: CASRRDRRNEQYF. The CDR3 DNA sequence: TGTGCCAGCCGGAGAGACAGGAGGAACGAGCAGTACTTC.

The chain has TRBV29-1 and TRBJ2-3; 8 bases match TRBD1. Germline V lookup: CDR1 SQVTM, CDR2 ANQGSEA. Trimming took 4 bases from V and 5 from J; bases not matched to a gene: 2. This CDR3 is built from 12 residues. CDR3 in amino acids: CSVGTGIDTQYF. In DNA form, the CDR3 reads TGCAGCGTTGGGACAGGGATAGATACGCAGTATTTT.

The rearrangement uses TRBV7-9 and TRBJ1-1, with D perhaps matching TRBD1 (6 bases). This CDR3 has 13 amino acids. From germline, CDR1 is SEHNR and CDR2 FQNEAQ (reference sequence). Deletions cut 4 bases from V and 4 bases from J, with 10 bases between. Here the CDR3 DNA reads TGTGCCAGCAGCTCAGGGGTTAGCACTGAAGCTTTCTTT. Encoded protein: CASSSGVSTEAFF.

The chain carries TRBV6-5 and TRBJ2-1; TRBD1 matches 8 bases. This CDR3 is built from 14 residues. Germline CDR1 is MNHEY and CDR2 is SVGAGI. The V segment lost 10 bases and the J segment 8 bases; nucleotides outside the gene matches: 13. DNA for the CDR3: TGTGCCACCCAGCCTTCGGACAGGGCGTATGAGCAGTTCTTC. Translated, it gives CATQPSDRAYEQFF.

The rearrangement joins TRBV19 to TRBJ1-5; D remains unclear. Deletions cut 2 bases from V and 5 bases from J, with 16 bases between. The CDR3 length is 16 residues. Germline V gene sequence: CDR1 LNHDA, CDR2 SQIVND (reference sequence). The CDR3 nucleotides read TGTGCCAGTAGTATAACCCGAGGCAGAGCGGATCAGCCCCAGCATTTT. This gives the protein CASSITRGRADQPQHF. Filled out from reference TRBV19 and TRBJ1-5, the complete variable domain reads DGGITQSPKYLFRKEGQNVTLSCEQNLNHDAMYWYRQDPGQGLRLIYYSQIVNDFQKGDIAEGYSVSREKKESFPLTVTSAQKNPTAFYLCASSITRGRADQPQHFGDGTRLSIL.

The chain joins TRBV30 to TRBJ2-5; 8 nucleotides align to TRBD2. The germline gives CDR1 GTSNPN, CDR2 SVGIG (reference sequence). The V and J ends lost 2 bases and 4 bases, in that order; junction bases with no gene match: 3. CDR3 length: 13 residues. CDR3: CAWSIAGRETQYF. The CDR3 DNA sequence: TGTGCCTGGAGTATAGCGGGGCGAGAGACCCAGTACTTC.

V and J are TRBV6-2 or TRBV6-3 and TRBJ2-2, with D possibly TRBD1 on 5 matching bases. The CDR3 contains 15 residues. Germline CDR1 reads MNHEY; CDR2 reads SVGEGT. Trimming shortened V by 1 base and J by 1 base, and 7 bases separated the two germline ends. The CDR3, as DNA: TGTGCCAGCAGTTACTTTCAGGGGAACACCGGGGAGCTGTTTTTT. Its protein is CASSYFQGNTGELFF.

The chain couples TRBV4-3 to TRBJ2-1; D is unclear. This CDR3 is built from 13 residues. Germline lookup yields CDR1 LGHNA and CDR2 YSLEER. The germline V and J ends were trimmed by 0 bases and 5 bases, with 5 bases remaining between them. DNA of the CDR3: TGCGCCAGCAGCCAAGACCCACACAATGAGCAGTTCTTC. Its translation: CASSQDPHNEQFF.

This clone came up once. The chain recombines TRBV7-9 with TRBJ1-5; no reliable D call. The CDR3 runs to 13 residues. V was shortened by 2 bases and J by 8 bases, with 10 bases between the two germline ends. In germline, CDR1 is SEHNR, CDR2 FQNEAQ (reference sequence). The CDR3 bases are TGTGCCAGCAGCTTATACCAGACGGAGCCCCAGCATTTT. Translating it yields CASSLYQTEPQHF.

CDR3 in amino acids: CASSTGFASNQPQHF. The CDR3 nucleotides read TGTGCCAGCAGTACGGGGTTCGCAAGCAATCAGCCCCAGCATTTT. This chain connects TRBV28 to TRBJ1-5; no definite D call. The CDR3 totals 15 residues. Deletions cut 5 bases from V and 1 base from J, with 12 bases between. Germline V CDR1 and CDR2: MDHEN, SYDVKM.

As for this clone: Other DNA sequences of this sample code for an identical CDR3. This chain uses TRBV7-2 with TRBJ2-1; TRBD2 aligns across 9 bases. The CDR3 extends over 15 amino acids. The germline V gene has CDR1 SGHTA and CDR2 FQGNSA. J lost 4 bases, V lost 3 bases, and 4 bases had no gene match. The CDR3 DNA sequence: TGTGCCAGCAGCTTTTTAGCGGGGGTTTACAATGAGCAGTTCTTC. Protein sequence: CASSFLAGVYNEQFF.

V gene TRBV7-2 combines with J gene TRBJ2-7; 11 nucleotides line up with TRBD1. There are 16 residues in the CDR3. Trimming took 1 base from V and 2 from J; bases not matched to a gene: 4. In germline, CDR1 is SGHTA, CDR2 FQGNSA. The CDR3 nucleotides read TGTGCCAGCAGCTTAGGGCCGGGACAGGGGGCCTACGAGCAGTACTTC. It is translated as CASSLGPGQGAYEQYF.

The chain joins TRBV28 to TRBJ1-2; 9 bases align to TRBD1. The V segment lost 6 bases and the J segment 4 bases; nucleotides outside the gene matches: 12. In germline, CDR1 is MDHEN, CDR2 SYDVKM. CDR3 length: 16 residues. This chain's CDR3 is CASSRDRALTVYGYTF. CDR3 DNA: TGTGCCAGCAGCCGGGACAGGGCACTTACTGTCTATGGCTACACCTTC.